Listed below are T cell receptor beta chains from one sample, sequenced in a study of spatial heterogeneity in lung cancer. MiXCR, applied by TCRdb to the 5' RACE reads, yields one record per CDR3 protein. Seen here are about 35,000 distinct CDR3 sequences, approximately 3% observed once, and the top ten hold 35% to 40%. Here the sequenced sample was normal lung tissue next to the tumor, taken at surgery. The receptor source for this set is a male donor with early-stage non-small cell lung cancer. CDR3s include the opening cysteine and the closing phenylalanine or tryptophan. The D gene is left open where the match is weak. Not all rows give a size; the values are once, few, many and, for expanded clones, a class.

TRBV12-3/TRBV12-4	many	TRBJ2-3	TRBD1	CASSLQGARADTQYF	TGTGCCAGCAGCCTACAGGGGGCGCGTGCAGATACGCAGTATTTT
TRBV20-1	many	TRBJ1-1	-	CSARLETEAFF	TGCAGTGCTAGACTCGAAACTGAAGCTTTCTTT
TRBV4-1	many	TRBJ1-5	-	CASTPGGTTSNQPQHF	TGCGCCAGCACGCCGGGGGGAACAACTAGCAATCAGCCCCAGCATTTT
TRBV5-1	many	TRBJ2-7	-	CASSLVARAGEQYF	TGCGCCAGCAGCTTAGTAGCAAGGGCTGGCGAGCAGTACTTC
TRBV6-6	many	TRBJ2-3	-	CASSLHADTQYF	TGTGCCAGCAGTTTGCACGCAGATACGCAGTATTTT
TRBV5-6	many	TRBJ2-3	TRBD2	CASSLGAAGGLTDTQYF	TGTGCCAGCAGCTTGGGGGCTGCGGGAGGTCTCACAGATACGCAGTATTTT
TRBV7-9	many	TRBJ2-1	-	CASSTSESYNEQFF	TGTGCCAGCAGCACATCGGAAAGCTACAATGAGCAGTTCTTC
TRBV7-6	many	TRBJ1-6	-	CASSRLGGQNSPLHF	TGTGCCAGCAGCCGGCTCGGGGGGCAAAATTCACCCCTCCACTTT
TRBV5-1	many	TRBJ2-7	TRBD2	CASSLDGLAGYEQYF	TGCGCCAGCAGCTTGGATGGACTAGCGGGATACGAGCAGTACTTC
TRBV5-6	-	TRBJ2-7	TRBD1	CASSIGTGGEQYF	TGTGCCAGCAGCATTGGGACAGGCGGCGAGCAGTACTTC
TRBV20-1	few	TRBJ2-7	-	CSARDWGEQYF	TGCAGTGCTAGAGATTGGGGCGAGCAGTACTTC
TRBV28	-	TRBJ2-7	-	CASSFDGTSYEQYF	TGTGCCAGCAGTTTCGACGGGACATCATACGAGCAGTACTTC
TRBV5-1	many	TRBJ2-7	-	CASSPGGSLTYEQYF	TGCGCCAGCAGCCCTGGAGGCAGCCTCACCTACGAGCAGTACTTC
TRBV7-9	few	TRBJ2-3	-	CASSSTYSTDTQYF	TGTGCCAGCAGCTCGACCTATAGCACAGATACGCAGTATTTT
TRBV10-3	many	TRBJ2-7	TRBD2	CAISESGGSYEQYF	TGTGCCATCAGTGAGTCGGGGGGGTCCTACGAGCAGTACTTC
TRBV4-1	many	TRBJ2-3	-	CASSSDTRDTQYF	TGCGCCAGCAGCTCTGACACTCGAGATACGCAGTATTTT
TRBV2	-	TRBJ1-2	-	CDSSANIYYGYTF	TGTGACAGCAGTGCGAATATCTACTATGGCTACACCTTC
TRBV20-1	many	TRBJ1-2	-	CSARETGGDYGYTF	TGCAGTGCTAGAGAGACGGGAGGGGACTATGGCTACACCTTC
TRBV7-2	many	TRBJ2-1	-	CASSQNGLPYHEQFF	TGTGCCAGCAGCCAGAACGGACTCCCGTACCATGAGCAGTTCTTC
TRBV28	many	TRBJ1-5	TRBD1	CASSLGQVSNQPQHF	TGTGCCAGCAGTTTAGGACAGGTTAGCAATCAGCCCCAGCATTTT
TRBV2	many	TRBJ2-7	TRBD1	CASTPGQAYEQYF	TGTGCCAGCACCCCGGGACAGGCCTACGAGCAGTACTTC
TRBV12-3/TRBV12-4	-	TRBJ1-2	-	CASSLDTDKGYTF	TGTGCCAGCAGTTTAGACACGGACAAGGGCTACACCTTC
TRBV5-1	many	TRBJ2-2	TRBD2	CASSQRTSGSLAGELFF	TGCGCCAGCAGCCAACGGACTAGCGGGAGTCTTGCCGGGGAGCTGTTTTTT
TRBV7-9	many	TRBJ2-7	TRBD2	CASSLVASGTNLDYEQYF	TGTGCCAGCAGCTTAGTGGCTAGCGGGACGAACCTGGACTACGAGCAGTACTTC
TRBV30	many	TRBJ2-7	TRBD1	CAWSVRTGSGQYF	TGTGCCTGGAGTGTACGGACAGGGAGTGGGCAGTACTTC
TRBV5-1	-	TRBJ2-3	TRBD2	CASSGRLAGSDTQYF	TGCGCCAGCAGCGGACGACTAGCGGGGTCAGATACGCAGTATTTT
TRBV6-5	many	TRBJ1-2	-	CASSYKGTYGYTF	TGTGCCAGCAGTTACAAGGGGACCTATGGCTACACCTTC
TRBV11-2	-	TRBJ2-1	-	CASSTGLQNEQFF	TGTGCCAGCAGCACGGGACTTCAAAATGAGCAGTTCTTC
TRBV5-1	many	TRBJ2-2	TRBD2	CASSPGTSNTGELFF	TGCGCCAGCAGCCCCGGGACTAGCAACACCGGGGAGCTGTTTTTT
TRBV5-1	many	TRBJ1-1	-	CASSPTRNTEAFF	TGCGCCAGCAGCCCGACAAGGAACACTGAAGCTTTCTTT
TRBV10-2	many	TRBJ2-7	-	CASSERYEQYF	TGCGCCAGCAGTGAACGGTACGAGCAGTACTTC
TRBV28	many	TRBJ2-5	TRBD2	CASSFPRTSGGYQETQYF	TGTGCCAGCAGTTTCCCTCGGACTAGCGGGGGATACCAAGAGACCCAGTACTTC
TRBV18	many	TRBJ1-4	TRBD1	CASTRGTDVEKLFF	TGTGCCAGCACGCGGGGGACAGACGTCGAAAAACTGTTTTTT
TRBV28	medium-sized	TRBJ2-7	-	CASTLTSHPYEQYF	TGTGCCAGCACCTTGACGTCACACCCCTACGAGCAGTACTTC
TRBV12-3/TRBV12-4	few	TRBJ2-7	TRBD1	CASSLADRYEQYF	TGTGCCAGCAGTTTAGCGGACAGGTACGAGCAGTACTTC
TRBV12-3/TRBV12-4	many	TRBJ2-2	-	CASSYTGELFF	TGTGCCAGCAGTTACACCGGGGAGCTGTTTTTT
TRBV6-5	-	TRBJ1-4	-	CASGQNEKLFF	TGTGCCTCCGGGCAGAACGAAAAACTGTTTTTT
TRBV27	few	TRBJ2-7	-	CAGPGPTEQYF	TGTGCCGGCCCGGGGCCTACCGAGCAGTACTTC
TRBV28	-	TRBJ1-5	-	CASSLVPSGQPQHF	TGTGCCAGCAGTTTAGTACCCAGCGGCCAGCCCCAGCATTTT
TRBV6-2/TRBV6-3	many	TRBJ1-5	-	CASKTGRQNQPQHF	TGTGCCAGCAAAACAGGGAGGCAGAATCAGCCCCAGCATTTT
TRBV7-8	many	TRBJ2-1	-	CASSSPREQFF	TGTGCCAGCAGCTCCCCGCGGGAGCAGTTCTTC
TRBV15	few	TRBJ2-1	TRBD1	CATSREQGVHMANEQFF	TGTGCCACCAGCAGAGAACAGGGGGTGCACATGGCCAATGAGCAGTTCTTC
TRBV27	many	TRBJ2-3	-	CASSSGPTDTQYF	TGTGCCAGCAGTTCTGGGCCCACAGATACGCAGTATTTT
TRBV2	-	TRBJ2-7	TRBD1	CASRNKTGARAGEQYF	TGTGCCAGCAGAAACAAAACAGGGGCCCGCGCCGGCGAGCAGTACTTC
TRBV29-1	many	TRBJ2-1	TRBD2	CSVPLAGGLTEQFF	TGCAGCGTCCCACTAGCGGGGGGGCTCACTGAGCAGTTCTTC